Sequencing of this T cell receptor beta chain was carried out in a study of regulatory T cells in long-lasting Graves disease. General study points: Persistent Graves' patients showed a TCR diversity that was lower than that of newly diagnosed ones. TRBV28, TRBJ1-2 and TRBJ2-5 were favored in persistent disease.

Assembly of TCR beta libraries relied on iRepertoire HTBI primers together with Arm-PCR of CDR3 regions. TCRdb passed the multiplex PCR reads through MiXCR, listing each CDR3 protein once. Altogether 400,000 to 500,000 distinct CDR3 sequences are present, 15% being singletons, with the ten largest covering 16%. Germline CDR1 reads SQVTM; CDR2 reads ANQGSEA. Trimming removed 8 bases from V and 6 bases from J, with 11 bases in between. This CDR3 is built from 11 residues. As for this clonotype: The antigen remains undetermined.

The time point: newly diagnosed GD, antithyroid drugs for less than 3 months. PBMCs provided the RNA from which the TCR library was made. Graves' disease diagnosis followed American Thyroid Association guidelines. The data were also submitted as part of a second study, on T cells in Graves' hyperthyroidism and ophthalmopathy. In that study: Subjects aged 18 to 65 presented with newly diagnosed hyperthyroidism of less than 2 months' duration.

The material sequenced was peripheral blood mononuclear cells (PBMCs), taken at new diagnosis, from a patient treated with antithyroid drugs. The genes are TRBV29-1 and TRBJ2-1; D gene unclear. The TCR was taken from a woman aged 25 to 39 with Graves disease. The CDR3 DNA follows: TGCAGCAAGCGTCGCGGCAATGAGCAGTTCTTC. It is translated as CSKRRGNEQFF.